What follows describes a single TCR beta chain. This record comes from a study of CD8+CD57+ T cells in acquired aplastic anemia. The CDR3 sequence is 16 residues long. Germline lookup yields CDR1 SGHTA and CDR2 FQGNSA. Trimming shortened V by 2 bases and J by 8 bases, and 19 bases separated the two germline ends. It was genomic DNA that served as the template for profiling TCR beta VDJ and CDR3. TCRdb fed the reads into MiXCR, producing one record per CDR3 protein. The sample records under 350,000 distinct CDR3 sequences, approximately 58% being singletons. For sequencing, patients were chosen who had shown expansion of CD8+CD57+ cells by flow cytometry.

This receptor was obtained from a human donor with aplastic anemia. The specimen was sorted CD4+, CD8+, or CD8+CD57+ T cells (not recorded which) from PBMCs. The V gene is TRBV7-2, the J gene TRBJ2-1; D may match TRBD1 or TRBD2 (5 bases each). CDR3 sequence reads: CASSLRRQGNLDEQFF. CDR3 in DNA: TGTGCCAGCAGCTTAAGGAGGCAGGGTAATTTGGATGAGCAGTTCTTC.